The 23 T cell receptor beta chains below were found in one sample sequenced in a study of blood T cell repertoires in COVID-19. TCRdb's copy holds only in-frame clones and misses some; the assay was immunoSEQ multiplex PCR. The sample has around 400,000 clones, roughly 87% seen once. The sequencing input was PBMCs or T cells enriched from blood (not recorded which). These receptors originate from a woman between 50 and 59 years old who had recovered from COVID-19.

This clone was recorded at least ten times. The rearrangement joins TRBV6-2 or TRBV6-3 to TRBJ2-3; 9 nucleotides align to TRBD2. The CDR3 consists of 17 residues. V shed 0 bases, J shed 6 bases, and the junction held 10 bases outside the gene matches. CDR1 is MNHEY, CDR2 SVGEGT, per germline. CDR3 nucleotide sequence: TGTGCCAGCAGTTACTCGACCCTAGCGGGGCCTGGGGATACGCAGTATTTT. Translated: CASSYSTLAGPGDTQYF.

J is TRBJ1-2 and V is TRBV7-2, with D uncertain. Germline CDR1 and CDR2: SGHTA and FQGNSA. The CDR3 is 14 amino acids. V dropped 5 bases and J dropped 2 bases, with 12 bases sitting between them. Here the CDR3 DNA reads TGTGCCAGCAGCCCCCCGGGATCCAACTATGGCTACACCTTC. It specifies CASSPPGSNYGYTF.

The chain employs TRBV27 and TRBJ2-1, with D perhaps TRBD2 (5 bases). There are 12 residues in the CDR3. CDR1 is MNHEY and CDR2 is SMNVEV in the germline V gene (reference sequence). Trimming cost V 3 bases and J 10 bases, with 10 bases left between them. CDR3: CASSFNSGEQFF. Written as DNA, the CDR3 is TGTGCCAGCAGTTTTAACTCGGGGGAGCAGTTCTTC.

The chain has TRBV6-2 or TRBV6-3 and TRBJ1-5; D is perhaps TRBD1 (6 bases). The V end was cut by 0 bases, the J end by 6 bases, with 30 bases between. The CDR3 contains 21 residues. Looked up from germline, CDR1 is MNHEY and CDR2 is SVGEGT. The CDR3 coding sequence is TGTGCCAGCAGTTACTCGTGGGGGCCCACTCTACTGGAGAGGCGGGTTCAGCCCCAGCATTTT. It specifies CASSYSWGPTLLERRVQPQHF.

The chain recombines TRBV2 with TRBJ2-7; no firm D call. Germline-derived CDR1 and CDR2 are SNHLY and FYNNEI. The CDR3 runs to 10 residues. V dropped 8 bases and J dropped 6 bases, with 8 bases sitting between them. The CDR3 nucleotides are TGTGCCAGCGGCCCTGGCGAGCAGTACTTC. It encodes CASGPGEQYF.

The rearrangement links TRBV7-2 to TRBJ1-2; D uncertain. This CDR3 is 16 amino acids long. With 2 bases removed from V and 2 bases from J, the gap between germline ends came to 15 bases. The germline V gene encodes CDR1 SGHTA and CDR2 FQGNSA. This CDR3 reads CASSLSPNTVNYGYTF. CDR3 in DNA: TGTGCCAGCAGCTTATCGCCAAACACCGTAAACTATGGCTACACCTTC.

The chain employs TRBV5-8 and TRBJ1-4, with TRBD1 matching over 9 bases. CDR3 length: 15 residues. Trimming removed 0 bases from V and 4 bases from J; junction bases left unmatched: 1. In germline, CDR1 is SGHTS, CDR2 YDEGEE. The CDR3 DNA follows: TGTGCCAGCAGCTTGGGGACAGGGGATAATGAAAAACTGTTTTTT. It codes for CASSLGTGDNEKLFF. Drawing the rest from reference TRBV5-8 and TRBJ1-4, the complete variable domain is EAGVTQSPTHLIKTRGQQATLRCSPISGHTSVYWYQQALGLGLQFLLWYDEGEERNRGNFPPRFSGRQFPNYSSELNVNALELEDSALYLCASSLGTGDNEKLFFGSGTQLSVL.

The V gene is TRBV25-1, the J gene TRBJ2-3; D uncertain. V lost 3 bases, J lost 4 bases, and 8 bases lay in between. Per the germline V gene, CDR1 is MGHDK and CDR2 is SYGVNS. This CDR3 comprises 13 residues. The DNA of the CDR3 is TGTGCCAGCAGTGAGCAGGTTCCAGATACGCAGTATTTT. Translated, it gives CASSEQVPDTQYF.

The chain has TRBV7-9 and TRBJ1-1; no clear D gene. Trimming stripped 1 base from V and 7 bases from J, with 10 bases between. This CDR3 has 13 amino acids. Germline CDR1 reads SEHNR; CDR2 reads FQNEAQ (reference sequence). This chain's CDR3 is CASSLGGGVEAFF. CDR3 bases: TGTGCCAGCAGCTTAGGCGGCGGGGTTGAAGCTTTCTTT.

The CDR3 is CASTTGAEETQYF. Written as DNA, the CDR3 is TGTGCCAGTACCACAGGGGCGGAGGAGACCCAGTACTTC. The rearrangement links TRBV5-6 to TRBJ2-5, with TRBD1 matching over 7 bases. V lost 8 bases, J lost 5 bases, and 9 bases stayed unmatched. CDR1 and CDR2 (germline): SGHDT, YYEEEE. This CDR3 has 13 amino acids.

V and J are TRBV27 and TRBJ1-6, with D unresolved. CDR1 is MNHEY and CDR2 is SMNVEV in the germline V gene (reference sequence). V lost 2 bases and J lost 4, with 15 bases in between. The CDR3 has 17 residues. CDR3: CASSLEGRLLYNSPLHF. The CDR3 coding sequence is TGTGCCAGCAGTTTAGAGGGCAGGTTGCTTTATAATTCACCCCTCCACTTT.

The chain recombines TRBV19 with TRBJ2-2; a possible D gene is TRBD2 (5 bases). Trimming removed 9 bases from V and 4 bases from J, with 15 bases in between. The CDR3 loop spans 14 amino acids. Germline CDR1 LNHDA, CDR2 SQIVND (reference sequence). The CDR3 reads CASDLALGTGELFF. Here the CDR3 DNA reads TGTGCCAGCGACCTAGCCCTAGGCACCGGGGAGCTGTTTTTT.

The chain has TRBV6-4 and TRBJ2-1; D gene unclear. This CDR3 is built from 15 residues. Per the germline V gene, CDR1 is MRHNA and CDR2 is SNTAGT. The V and J ends lost 6 bases and 5 bases respectively, with 17 bases between them. The CDR3 loop reads CASRADLGLNNEQFF. The CDR3 coding sequence is TGTGCCAGCAGGGCCGATCTAGGCCTCAACAATGAGCAGTTCTTC.

The chain carries TRBV12-3 or TRBV12-4 and TRBJ1-6; no clear D. V lost 3 bases, J lost 10 bases, and 7 bases lay in between. The CDR3 is 12 amino acids. The CDR3 region is CASSFTYSPLHF. The CDR3 DNA sequence: TGTGCCAGCAGTTTCACCTACTCACCCCTCCACTTT.

The V call is TRBV4-1, the J call TRBJ1-6, with D tentatively TRBD1 (6 bases). Trimming removed 2 bases at V and 10 bases at J, with 15 bases between. This CDR3 contains 15 residues. The germline V gene encodes CDR1 MGHRA and CDR2 YSYEKL. The CDR3 DNA reads TGCGCCAGCAGCCAAAGGACAGCTAACACATCACCCCTCCACTTT. Protein: CASSQRTANTSPLHF.

The chain has TRBV9 and TRBJ1-2; 9 bases map to TRBD1. This CDR3 has 18 amino acids. V lost 4 bases, J lost 7 bases, and 20 bases stayed unmatched. From germline, CDR1 is SGDLS and CDR2 YYNGEE. The DNA for the CDR3 is TGTGCCAGCAGCCTCAGCGGGACAGGGTTCGGGAGCATTGCTGGCTACACCTTC. Translating it yields CASSLSGTGFGSIAGYTF.

V and J are TRBV5-4 and TRBJ2-2; 8 positions agree with TRBD2. The CDR3 contains 16 residues. The V gene end was trimmed by 0 bases and the J gene end by 2 bases; junction bases not matched to a gene: 3. Germline V gene data show CDR1 as SGHNT and CDR2 as YYREEE (reference sequence). This CDR3 reads CASSLAGGGNTGELFF. As DNA, the CDR3 is TGTGCCAGCAGCTTGGCCGGGGGGGGTAACACCGGGGAGCTGTTTTTT.

The CDR3 coding sequence is TGCGCCAGCAGCCAAGCTACGCAGGGCTACGAGCAGTACTTC. Translation: CASSQATQGYEQYF. The chain carries TRBV4-3 and TRBJ2-7, with D perhaps matching TRBD1 (5 bases). CDR1 LGHNA and CDR2 YSLEER come from the germline V gene. Trimming left V 1 base short and J 3 bases short, with 10 bases between. The CDR3 consists of 14 residues.

The gene calls are TRBV6-2 or TRBV6-3 and TRBJ1-6; D is ambiguous. V was clipped by 2 bases and J by 8 bases, with 7 bases between them. CDR1 is MNHEY and CDR2 is SVGEGT in the germline V gene. The CDR3 covers 13 residues. The CDR3 nucleotides are TGTGCCAGCAGTTACGATCGGTATTCACCCCTCCACTTT. It translates to CASSYDRYSPLHF.

In DNA form, the CDR3 reads TGTGCCAGCAGCTTAGAATTCACAGGGGTTTATCAGCCCCAGCATTTT. Its translation: CASSLEFTGVYQPQHF. The rearrangement uses TRBV7-2 and TRBJ1-5; 7 nucleotides match TRBD1. This CDR3 has 16 residues. Germline V lookup: CDR1 SGHTA, CDR2 FQGNSA. The V and J ends lost 1 base and 5 bases, in that order; junction bases with no gene match: 8.

The gene calls are TRBV21-1 and TRBJ2-2; the table gives TRBD1 as D, unverified against the DNA. TRBV21-1 is deemed a pseudogene. The CDR3 covers 17 residues. CDR3 residues: CASSNPARGPNTGELFF. CDR3 coding DNA: TGTGCCAGCAGCAATCCCGCGAGGGGGCCTAACACCGGGGAGCTGTTTTTT.

The V and J genes are TRBV6-2 or TRBV6-3 and TRBJ1-1; D is ambiguous. Germline V gene lookup returns CDR1 MNHEY and CDR2 SVGEGT. The CDR3 runs 17 residues. With 0 bases removed from V and 1 base from J, the gap between germline ends came to 15 bases. In DNA form, the CDR3 reads TGTGCCAGCAGTTACTCGATCGGGGTGGGTACGAACACTGAAGCTTTCTTT. As protein: CASSYSIGVGTNTEAFF.

The chain uses TRBV5-1 and TRBJ2-5, with unresolved D. Trimming removed 0 bases at V and 0 bases at J, with 6 bases between. Germline V gene lookup returns CDR1 SGHRS and CDR2 YFSETQ. This CDR3 region has 14 residues. CDR3: CASSLAGYQETQYF. The CDR3 coding sequence is TGCGCCAGCAGCTTGGCGGGTTACCAAGAGACCCAGTACTTC.